The T cell receptor (beta chain) described here comes from a study of control samples from healthy donors and cancer patients. V shed 6 bases and J shed 5 bases, with 11 bases lying between them. The CDR3 loop spans 12 amino acids. The method was immunoSEQ multiplex PCR; TCRdb's version includes in-frame clones alone and lacks a portion of them. This table holds 100,000 to 150,000 clones, more than 75% found once. This TCR was sampled from a man aged 35-49 years in good health. The chain has TRBV12-3 or TRBV12-4 and TRBJ2-7, with unresolved D. The source material was blood. The CDR3 protein is CASSGPFDEQYF. The CDR3 DNA reads as TGTGCCAGCAGCGGTCCCTTCGACGAGCAGTACTTC.